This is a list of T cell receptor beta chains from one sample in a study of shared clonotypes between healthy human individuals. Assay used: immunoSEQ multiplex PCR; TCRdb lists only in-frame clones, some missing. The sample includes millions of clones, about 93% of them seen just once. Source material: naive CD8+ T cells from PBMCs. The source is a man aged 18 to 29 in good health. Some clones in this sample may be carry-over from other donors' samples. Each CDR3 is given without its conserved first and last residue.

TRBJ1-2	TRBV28	ASSTPEYPLTQGGYT
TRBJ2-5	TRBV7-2	ATSAGAPGETQY
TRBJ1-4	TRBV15	ATSRVPPSGTNEKLF
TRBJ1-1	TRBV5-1	ASSVGGLNTEAF
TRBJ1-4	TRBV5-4	ASSLDSGGREKLF
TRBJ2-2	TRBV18	ASSPNYRVTGELF
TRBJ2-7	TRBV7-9	ASIGAADRGHEQY
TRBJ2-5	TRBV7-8	ASSPGSLYQETQY
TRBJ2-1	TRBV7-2	ASSSGTSSYNEQF
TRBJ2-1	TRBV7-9	ASSFPGVDEQF
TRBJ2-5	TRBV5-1	ASSLVASGRTGETQY
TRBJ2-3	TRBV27	ASSFLAGAGTDTQY
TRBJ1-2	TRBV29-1	SVGGGGFGPYGYT
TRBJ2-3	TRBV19	ASSPRLAGMGGRDTQY
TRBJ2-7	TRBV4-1	ASSQDAQPYYYEQY
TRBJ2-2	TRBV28	ASSVPGDTGELF
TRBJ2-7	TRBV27	ASSPLAGVGEQY
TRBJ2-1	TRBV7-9	ASSLVGLAHEQF
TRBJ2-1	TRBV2	ASAGPTNEQF
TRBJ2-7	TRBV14	ASSQDRVYEQY
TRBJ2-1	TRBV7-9	ASQLAGTVSYNEQF
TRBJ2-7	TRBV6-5	ASSYSDRGYEQY
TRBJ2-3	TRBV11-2	ASSLGGRGTDTQY
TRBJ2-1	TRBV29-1	SARGGYQF
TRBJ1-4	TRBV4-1	ASRQTGGRGSNEKLF
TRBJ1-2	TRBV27	ASSSHPNYGYT
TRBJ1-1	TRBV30	AWRWGHTEAF
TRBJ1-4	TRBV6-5	ASSYRGQGNEKLF
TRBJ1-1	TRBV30	AWSGTGTGLNTEAF
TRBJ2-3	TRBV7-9	ASSLAAGGRDTQY
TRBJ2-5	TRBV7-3	ASSLTGTKETQY
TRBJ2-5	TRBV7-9	ASSTQGWETQY
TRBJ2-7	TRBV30	AWTPLPHNSGSYEQY
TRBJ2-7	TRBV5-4	ASSLDGGGRNDEQY
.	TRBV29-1	SVGRGRNEQY
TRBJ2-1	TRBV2	ASRDRGGEQF
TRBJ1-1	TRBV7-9	ASSQDRSTEAF
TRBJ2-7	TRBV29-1	SVEFPVLENYPLEQY
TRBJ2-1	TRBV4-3	ASSSSVGGEQF
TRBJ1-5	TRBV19	ASSPYGGYQPQH
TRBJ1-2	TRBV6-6	ASSSPVGQYGYT
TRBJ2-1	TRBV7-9	ASSSWSSYNEQF
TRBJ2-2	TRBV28	ASSNLALNTGELF
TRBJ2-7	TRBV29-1	SVSGSWNYEQY